This T cell receptor beta chain was sequenced in a study of T-cell reconstitution after alpha-beta-depleted transplantation in children. Study-level points and caveats: Surviving recipient T cells and thymic progenitors produced the high day-60 TCRbeta diversity seen in some patients.

Worth noting for this clonotype: Antigen: not known.

From germline, CDR1 is LGHNA and CDR2 YNFKEQ. This CDR3 comprises 16 residues. Trimming left V 2 bases short and J 6 bases short, with 17 bases between. During its preparation, the TCRbeta library received unique molecular identifiers. Via MiXCR, TCRdb re-called the PCR reads, giving one row per CDR3 protein. Counted here are about 500,000 distinct CDR3 sequences, 11% occurring once; the ten biggest clones make up approximately 15%. The sample in question was PBMCs, mostly from graft donor cells, obtained 180 days after TCRalphabeta/CD19-depleted stem cell transplant. The chain couples TRBV4-2 to TRBJ2-1, with D perhaps TRBD2 (5 bases). The source of this sequence is a female patient younger than 10 who had a stem cell transplant for aplastic anemia, so the T cells may come from the graft donor. Written as DNA, the CDR3 is TGTGCCAGCAGCCAAATAAACGGGCCTAGCAGCAATGAGCAGTTCTTC. Its protein product is CASSQINGPSSNEQFF.